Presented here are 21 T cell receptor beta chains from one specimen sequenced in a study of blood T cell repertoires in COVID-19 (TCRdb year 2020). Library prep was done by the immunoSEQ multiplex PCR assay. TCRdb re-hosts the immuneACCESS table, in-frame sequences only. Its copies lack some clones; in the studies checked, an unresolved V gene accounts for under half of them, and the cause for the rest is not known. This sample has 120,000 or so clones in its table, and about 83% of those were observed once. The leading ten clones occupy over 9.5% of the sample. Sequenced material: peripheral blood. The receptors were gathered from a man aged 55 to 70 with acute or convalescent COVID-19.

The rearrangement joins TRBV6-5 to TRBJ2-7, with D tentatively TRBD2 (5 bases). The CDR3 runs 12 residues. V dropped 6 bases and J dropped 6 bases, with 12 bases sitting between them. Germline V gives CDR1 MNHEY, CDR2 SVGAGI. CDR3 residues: CASRLGIFEQYF. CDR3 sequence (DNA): TGTGCCAGCAGACTAGGCATCTTCGAGCAGTACTTC.

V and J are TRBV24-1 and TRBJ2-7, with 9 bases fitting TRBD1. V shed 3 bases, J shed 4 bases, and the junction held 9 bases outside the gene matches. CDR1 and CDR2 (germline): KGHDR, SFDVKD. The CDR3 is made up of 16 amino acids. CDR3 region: CATSDTGGGPGYEQYF. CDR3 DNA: TGTGCCACCAGTGATACAGGGGGCGGGCCGGGGTACGAGCAGTACTTC.

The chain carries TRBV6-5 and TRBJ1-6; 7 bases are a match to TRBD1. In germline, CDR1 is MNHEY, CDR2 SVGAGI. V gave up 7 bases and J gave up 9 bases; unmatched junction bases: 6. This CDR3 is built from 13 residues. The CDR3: CASTGPGGSPLHF. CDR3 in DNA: TGTGCCAGCACGGGGCCAGGGGGTTCACCCCTCCACTTT.

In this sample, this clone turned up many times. Here the CDR3 DNA reads TGTGCCAGCAGCCCTGGGACGGGAGATCCCTACAATGAGCAGTTCTTC. Residues: CASSPGTGDPYNEQFF. The J gene is TRBJ2-1, the V gene TRBV3-1 (or the pseudogene TRBV3-2); weak D call: TRBD2 (6 bases). Germline CDR1 reads LGHDT; CDR2 reads YNNKEL (reference sequence). This CDR3 region has 16 residues. Trimming removed 4 bases at V and 2 bases at J, with 15 bases between.

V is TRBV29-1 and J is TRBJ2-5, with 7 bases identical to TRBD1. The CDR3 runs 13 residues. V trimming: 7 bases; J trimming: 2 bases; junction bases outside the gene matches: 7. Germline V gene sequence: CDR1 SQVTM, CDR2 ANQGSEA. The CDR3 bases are TGCAGCGGTACCGGGACAGCACAAGAGACCCAGTACTTC. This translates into CSGTGTAQETQYF.

The CDR3 DNA is TGTGCTAGTGGTCCCGGGACTAGCGGGACCAATGAGCAGTTCTTC. It yields the protein CASGPGTSGTNEQFF. This chain links TRBV12-5 with TRBJ2-1; 13 bases are shared with TRBD2. V lost 5 bases, J lost 6 bases, and 4 bases stayed unmatched. Germline assignment: CDR1 LGHNT and CDR2 FRNRAP. The CDR3 loop spans 15 amino acids.

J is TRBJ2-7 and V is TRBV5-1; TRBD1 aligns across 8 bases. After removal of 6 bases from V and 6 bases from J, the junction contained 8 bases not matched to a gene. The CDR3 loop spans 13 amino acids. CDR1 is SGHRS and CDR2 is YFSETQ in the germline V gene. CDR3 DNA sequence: TGCGCCAGCACTAGACAGGGGTTGGGCGAGCAGTACTTC. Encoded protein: CASTRQGLGEQYF. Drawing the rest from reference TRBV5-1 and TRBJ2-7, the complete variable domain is KAGVTQTPRYLIKTRGQQVTLSCSPISGHRSVSWYQQTPGQGLQFLFEYFSETQRNKGNFPGRFSGRQFSNSRSEMNVSTLELGDSALYLCASTRQGLGEQYFGPGTRLTVT.

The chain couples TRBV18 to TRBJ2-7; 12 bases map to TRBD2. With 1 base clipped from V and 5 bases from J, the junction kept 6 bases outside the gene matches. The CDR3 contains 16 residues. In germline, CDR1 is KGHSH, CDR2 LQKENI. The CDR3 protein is CASSPLLAGGRDEQYF. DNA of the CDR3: TGTGCCAGCTCACCACTACTAGCGGGAGGTCGCGACGAGCAGTACTTC. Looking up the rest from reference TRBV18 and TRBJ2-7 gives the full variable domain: NAGVMQNPRHLVRRRGQEARLRCSPMKGHSHVYWYRQLPEEGLKFMVYLQKENIIDESGMPKERFSAEFPKEGPSILRIQQVVRGDSAAYFCASSPLLAGGRDEQYFGPGTRLTVT.

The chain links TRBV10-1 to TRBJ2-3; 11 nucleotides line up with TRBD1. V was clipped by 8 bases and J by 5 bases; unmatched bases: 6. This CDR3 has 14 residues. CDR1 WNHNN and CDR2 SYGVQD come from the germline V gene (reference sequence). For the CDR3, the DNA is TGCGCCAGCTCTCCGGGACAGGGGGTAGATACGCAGTATTTT. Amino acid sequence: CASSPGQGVDTQYF.

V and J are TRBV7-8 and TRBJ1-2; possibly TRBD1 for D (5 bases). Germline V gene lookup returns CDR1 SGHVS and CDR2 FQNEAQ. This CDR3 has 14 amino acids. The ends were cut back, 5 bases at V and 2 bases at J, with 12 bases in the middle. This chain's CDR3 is CASSLGLGNYGYTF. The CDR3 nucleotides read TGTGCCAGCAGCCTGGGACTGGGAAACTATGGCTACACCTTC.

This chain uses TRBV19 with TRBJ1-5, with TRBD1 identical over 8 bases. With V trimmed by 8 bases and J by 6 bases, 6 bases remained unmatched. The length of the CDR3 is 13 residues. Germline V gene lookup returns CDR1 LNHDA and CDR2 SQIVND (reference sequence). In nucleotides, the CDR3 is TGTGCCAGTCGTGACAGGGGTTTTCAGCCCCAGCATTTT. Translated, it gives CASRDRGFQPQHF. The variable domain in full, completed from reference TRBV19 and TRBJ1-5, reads DGGITQSPKYLFRKEGQNVTLSCEQNLNHDAMYWYRQDPGQGLRLIYYSQIVNDFQKGDIAEGYSVSREKKESFPLTVTSAQKNPTAFYLCASRDRGFQPQHFGDGTRLSIL.

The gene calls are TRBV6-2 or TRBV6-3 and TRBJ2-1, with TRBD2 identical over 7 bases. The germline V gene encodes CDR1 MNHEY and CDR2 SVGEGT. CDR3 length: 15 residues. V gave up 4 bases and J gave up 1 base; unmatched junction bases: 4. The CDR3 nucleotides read TGTGCCAGCAGTTTTAGCGGGCCATCCTACAATGAGCAGTTCTTC. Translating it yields CASSFSGPSYNEQFF.

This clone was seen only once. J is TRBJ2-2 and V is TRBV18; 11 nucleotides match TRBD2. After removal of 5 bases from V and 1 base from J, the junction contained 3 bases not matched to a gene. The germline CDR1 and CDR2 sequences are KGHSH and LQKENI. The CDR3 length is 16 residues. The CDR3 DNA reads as TGTGCCAGCTCATTCGGACTAGCGGGGAACACCGGGGAGCTGTTTTTT. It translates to CASSFGLAGNTGELFF.

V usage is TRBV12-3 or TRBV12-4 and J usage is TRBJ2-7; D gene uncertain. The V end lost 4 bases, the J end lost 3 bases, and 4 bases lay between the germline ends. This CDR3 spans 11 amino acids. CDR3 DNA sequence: TGTGCCAGCAGTTCCTACTACGAGCAGTACTTC. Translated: CASSSYYEQYF.

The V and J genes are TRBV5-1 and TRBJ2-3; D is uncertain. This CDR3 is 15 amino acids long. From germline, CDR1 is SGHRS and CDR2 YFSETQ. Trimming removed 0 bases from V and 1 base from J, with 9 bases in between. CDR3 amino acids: CASSLDYLGTDTQYF. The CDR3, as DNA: TGCGCCAGCAGCTTGGACTACCTGGGCACAGATACGCAGTATTTT.

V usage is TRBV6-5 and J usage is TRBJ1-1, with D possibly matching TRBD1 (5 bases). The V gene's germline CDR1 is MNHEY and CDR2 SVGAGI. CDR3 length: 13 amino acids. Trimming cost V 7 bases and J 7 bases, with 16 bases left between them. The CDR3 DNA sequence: TGTGCCAGCAACCGACAGTGGGGGGTTGAAGCTTTCTTT. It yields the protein CASNRQWGVEAFF.

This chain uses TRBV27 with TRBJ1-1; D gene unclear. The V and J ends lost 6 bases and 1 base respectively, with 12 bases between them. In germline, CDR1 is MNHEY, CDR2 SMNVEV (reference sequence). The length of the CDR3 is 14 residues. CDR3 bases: TGTGCCAGCAGATACCGGGAAAGGAACACTGAAGCTTTCTTT. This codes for CASRYRERNTEAFF.

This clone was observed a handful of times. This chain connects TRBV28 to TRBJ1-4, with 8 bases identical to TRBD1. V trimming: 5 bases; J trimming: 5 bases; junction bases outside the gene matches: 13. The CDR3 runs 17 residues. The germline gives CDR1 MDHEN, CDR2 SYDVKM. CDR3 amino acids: CASSLRQGNSGNEKLFF. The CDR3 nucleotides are TGTGCCAGCAGTCTTAGACAGGGGAATTCGGGAAATGAAAAACTGTTTTTT.

The CDR3 here is CASSSTRQGLYGYTF. CDR3 bases: TGTGCCAGCAGCTCCACGCGACAGGGACTGTATGGCTACACCTTC. The chain uses TRBV13 and TRBJ1-2; 7 nucleotides line up with TRBD1. The CDR3 sequence is 15 residues long. Germline lookup yields CDR1 PRHDT and CDR2 FYEKMQ (reference sequence). Trimming removed 4 bases from V and 5 bases from J; junction bases left unmatched: 10.

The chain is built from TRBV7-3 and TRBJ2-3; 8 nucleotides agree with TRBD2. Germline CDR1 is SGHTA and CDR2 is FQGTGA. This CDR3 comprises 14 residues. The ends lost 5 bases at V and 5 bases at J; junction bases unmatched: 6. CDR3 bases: TGTGCCAGCAGCCCGGGAGGGGCGGGAGATACGCAGTATTTT. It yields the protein CASSPGGAGDTQYF.

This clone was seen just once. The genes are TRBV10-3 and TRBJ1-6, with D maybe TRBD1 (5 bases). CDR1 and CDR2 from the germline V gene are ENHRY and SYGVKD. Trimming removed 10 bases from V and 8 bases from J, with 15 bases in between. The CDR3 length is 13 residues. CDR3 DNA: TGTGCCAGATCACAGGAATCGGATTCACCCCTCCACTTT. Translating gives CARSQESDSPLHF.